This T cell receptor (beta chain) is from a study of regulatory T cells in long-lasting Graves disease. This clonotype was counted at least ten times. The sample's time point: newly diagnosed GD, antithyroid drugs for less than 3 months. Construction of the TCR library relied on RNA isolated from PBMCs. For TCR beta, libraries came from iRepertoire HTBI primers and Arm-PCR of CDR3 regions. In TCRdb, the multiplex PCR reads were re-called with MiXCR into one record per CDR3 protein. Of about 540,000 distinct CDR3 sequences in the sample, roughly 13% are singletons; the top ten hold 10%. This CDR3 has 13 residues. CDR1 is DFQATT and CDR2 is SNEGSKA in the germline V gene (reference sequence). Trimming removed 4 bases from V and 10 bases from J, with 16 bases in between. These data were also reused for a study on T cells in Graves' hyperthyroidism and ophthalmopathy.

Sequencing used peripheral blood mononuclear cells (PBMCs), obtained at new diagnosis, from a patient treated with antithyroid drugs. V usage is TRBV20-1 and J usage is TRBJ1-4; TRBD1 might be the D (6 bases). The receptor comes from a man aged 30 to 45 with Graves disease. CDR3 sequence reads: CSANPTGLGKLFF. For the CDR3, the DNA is TGCAGTGCTAATCCGACAGGTCTCGGAAAACTGTTTTTT.